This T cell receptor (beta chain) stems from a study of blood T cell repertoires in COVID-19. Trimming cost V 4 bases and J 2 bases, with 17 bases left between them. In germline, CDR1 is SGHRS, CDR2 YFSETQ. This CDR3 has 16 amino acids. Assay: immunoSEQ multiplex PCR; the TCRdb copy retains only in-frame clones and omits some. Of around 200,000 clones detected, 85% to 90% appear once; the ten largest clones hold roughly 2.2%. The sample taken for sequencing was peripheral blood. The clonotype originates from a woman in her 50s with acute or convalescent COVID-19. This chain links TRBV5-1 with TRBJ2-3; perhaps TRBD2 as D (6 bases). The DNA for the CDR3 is TGCGCCAGCAGCGGGCGTAGGGGCGGGACCACAGATACGCAGTATTTT. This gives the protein CASSGRRGGTTDTQYF.